Presented here are 9 T cell receptor beta chains from one specimen sequenced in a study of vaccination effects on CD4 cells after COVID-19. Repertoires were generated with immunoSEQ multiplex PCR, while TCRdb's copy carries only in-frame clones and drops some. The sample holds some 63,000 clones, approximately 72% seen once. The authors isolated CD4+ T cells after about eleven days of culture. Antigens for these TCRs are unknown. The input for sequencing was CD4+ T cells from PBMCs cultured without peptide, taken before COVID-19 vaccination. The receptors were gathered from a human donor who had a prior SARS-CoV-2 infection.

The chain carries TRBV5-1 and TRBJ1-1, with 10 bases fitting TRBD1. V lost 0 bases, J lost 5 bases, and 4 bases stayed unmatched. This CDR3 region has 15 residues. The germline V gene has CDR1 SGHRS and CDR2 YFSETQ. The CDR3 here is CASSLGQGAWTEAFF. The CDR3 DNA reads as TGCGCCAGCAGCTTGGGACAGGGGGCATGGACTGAAGCTTTCTTT.

V gene TRBV5-4 combines with J gene TRBJ1-4, with 8 bases aligning to TRBD1. Losses at the gene ends were 4 bases for V and 7 bases for J; bases not matched to a gene: 6. This CDR3 region has 14 residues. Per germline, CDR1 SGHNT and CDR2 YYREEE (reference sequence). CDR3 region: CASSTGGGGEKLFF. The CDR3 DNA reads TGTGCCAGCAGCACAGGGGGTGGGGGTGAAAAACTGTTTTTT.

The chain couples TRBV2 to TRBJ2-2; TRBD2 agrees at 12 bases. CDR3 size: 15 residues. In germline, CDR1 is SNHLY, CDR2 FYNNEI. V lost 4 bases to trimming and J lost 9 bases; unmatched junction nucleotides: 6. CDR3 DNA: TGTGCCAGCAGTGGGCTAGCGGGGGGGTACCGGGAGCTGTTTTTT. This sequence encodes CASSGLAGGYRELFF.

The gene calls are TRBV2 and TRBJ2-3; 7 bases align to TRBD2. The germline V gene has CDR1 SNHLY and CDR2 FYNNEI. V lost 6 bases and J lost 4; bases outside the gene matches: 7. This CDR3 has 14 amino acids. DNA for the CDR3: TGTGCCAGCAGGGGAGGGACGGTAGCAGATACGCAGTATTTT. Its protein product is CASRGGTVADTQYF.

This sequence joins TRBV5-4 and TRBJ1-1; D possibly corresponds to TRBD1 (6 bases). V dropped 0 bases and J dropped 2 bases, with 8 bases sitting between them. Germline V CDR1 and CDR2: SGHNT, YYREEE (reference sequence). The CDR3 runs 14 residues. CDR3 amino acids: CASSLVGGNTEAFF. CDR3 DNA sequence: TGTGCCAGCAGCTTGGTCGGGGGCAACACTGAAGCTTTCTTT.

This clone was recorded a few times. This chain links TRBV25-1 with TRBJ2-3; D might be TRBD1 (6 bases). Trimming removed 5 bases at V and 2 bases at J, with 23 bases between. This CDR3 is built from 18 residues. CDR1 is MGHDK, CDR2 SYGVNS, per germline. The CDR3 here is CASSRSTALGGFTDTQYF. The CDR3 bases are TGTGCCAGCAGTCGCTCTACCGCCTTAGGGGGATTCACAGATACGCAGTATTTT.

The rearrangement links TRBV30 to TRBJ2-7; 10 bases agree with TRBD2. Germline CDR1 is GTSNPN and CDR2 is SVGIG (reference sequence). The CDR3 length is 14 residues. Trimming removed 1 base from V and 2 bases from J; junction bases left unmatched: 2. For the CDR3, the DNA is TGTGCCTGGAGTGAACTAGCGGGGACCTACGAGCAGTACTTC. Protein: CAWSELAGTYEQYF.

The rearrangement joins TRBV5-5 to TRBJ2-7; tentative D call: TRBD1 (5 bases). This CDR3 contains 14 residues. Germline V lookup: CDR1 SGHKS, CDR2 YYEKEE (reference sequence). V lost 3 bases, J lost 3 bases, and 13 bases lay in between. CDR3 in DNA: TGTGCCAGCAGCTCCCGGACACGGGTCTACGAGCAGTACTTC. Its translation is CASSSRTRVYEQYF.

The V and J genes are TRBV5-6 and TRBJ1-2; D gene unclear. The CDR3 extends over 12 amino acids. Per the germline V gene, CDR1 is SGHDT and CDR2 is YYEEEE. The V gene lost 4 bases and the J gene lost 4 bases, with 8 bases spanning the gap. The CDR3 bases are TGTGCCAGCAGCGCTGACACCTATGGCTACACCTTC. This gives the protein CASSADTYGYTF.